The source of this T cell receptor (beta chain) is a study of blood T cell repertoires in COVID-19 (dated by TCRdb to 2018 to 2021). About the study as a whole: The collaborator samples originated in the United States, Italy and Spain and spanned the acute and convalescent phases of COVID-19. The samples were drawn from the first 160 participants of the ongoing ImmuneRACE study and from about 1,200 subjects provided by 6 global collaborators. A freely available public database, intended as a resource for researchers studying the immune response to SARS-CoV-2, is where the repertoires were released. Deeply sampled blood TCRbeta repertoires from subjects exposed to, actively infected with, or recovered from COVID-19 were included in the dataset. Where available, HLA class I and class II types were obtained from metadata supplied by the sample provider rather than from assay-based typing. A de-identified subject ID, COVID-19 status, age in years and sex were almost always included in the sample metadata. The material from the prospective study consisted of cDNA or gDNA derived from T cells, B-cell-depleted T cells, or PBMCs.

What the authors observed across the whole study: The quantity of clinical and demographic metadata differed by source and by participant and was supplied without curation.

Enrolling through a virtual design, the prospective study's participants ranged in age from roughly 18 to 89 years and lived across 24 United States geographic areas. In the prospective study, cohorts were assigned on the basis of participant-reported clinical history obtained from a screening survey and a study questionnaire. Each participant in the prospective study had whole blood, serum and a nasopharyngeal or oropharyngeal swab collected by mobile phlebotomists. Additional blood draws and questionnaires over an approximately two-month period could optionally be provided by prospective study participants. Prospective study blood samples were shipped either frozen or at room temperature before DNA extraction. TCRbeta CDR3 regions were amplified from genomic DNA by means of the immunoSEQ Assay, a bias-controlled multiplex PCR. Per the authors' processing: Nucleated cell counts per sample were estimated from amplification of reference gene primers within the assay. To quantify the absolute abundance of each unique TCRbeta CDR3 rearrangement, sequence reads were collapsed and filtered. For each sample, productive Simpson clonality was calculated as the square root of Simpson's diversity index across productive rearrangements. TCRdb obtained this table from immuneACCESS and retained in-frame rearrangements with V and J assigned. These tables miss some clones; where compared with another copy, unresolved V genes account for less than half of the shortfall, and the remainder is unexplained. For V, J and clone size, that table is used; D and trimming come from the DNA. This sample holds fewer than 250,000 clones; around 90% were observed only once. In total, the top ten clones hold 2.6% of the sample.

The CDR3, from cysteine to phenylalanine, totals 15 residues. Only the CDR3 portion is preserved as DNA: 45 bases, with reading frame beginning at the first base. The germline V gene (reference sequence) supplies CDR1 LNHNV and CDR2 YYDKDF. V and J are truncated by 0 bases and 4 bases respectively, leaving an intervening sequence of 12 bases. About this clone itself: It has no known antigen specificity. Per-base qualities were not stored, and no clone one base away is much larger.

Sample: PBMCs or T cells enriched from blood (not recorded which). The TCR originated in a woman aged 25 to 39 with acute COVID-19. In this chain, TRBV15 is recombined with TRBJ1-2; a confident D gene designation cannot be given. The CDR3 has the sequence CATSRDPKLPYGYTF. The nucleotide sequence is TGTGCCACCAGCAGAGATCCAAAACTTCCCTATGGCTACACCTTC.